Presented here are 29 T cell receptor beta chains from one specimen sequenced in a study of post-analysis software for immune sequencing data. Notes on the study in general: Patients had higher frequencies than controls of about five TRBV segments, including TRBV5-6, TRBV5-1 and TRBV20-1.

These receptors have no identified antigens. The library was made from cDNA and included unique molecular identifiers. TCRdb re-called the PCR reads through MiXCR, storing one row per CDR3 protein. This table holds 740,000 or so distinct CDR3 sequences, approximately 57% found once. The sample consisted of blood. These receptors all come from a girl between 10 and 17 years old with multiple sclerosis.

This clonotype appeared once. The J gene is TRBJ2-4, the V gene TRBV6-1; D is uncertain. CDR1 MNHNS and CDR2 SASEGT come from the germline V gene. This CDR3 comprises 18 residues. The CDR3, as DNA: TGTGCTGACCACTGGGCGGAACCAAATCAAGGGGCCAAAAACATTCAGTACTTC. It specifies CADHWAEPNQGAKNIQYF.

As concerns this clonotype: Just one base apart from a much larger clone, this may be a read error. CDR3 region: CASSPREGRQEAQYF. The CDR3 coding sequence is TGTGCCAGCTCCCCGCGGGAGGGGAGGCAAGAGGCCCAGTACTTC. The V gene is TRBV25-1, the J gene TRBJ2-7, with 9 positions matching TRBD2. The CDR3 runs to 15 residues. Trimming at V came to 8 bases and at J to 10 bases, leaving 18 bases not matched to a gene. Per the germline V gene, CDR1 is MGHDK and CDR2 is SYGVNS.

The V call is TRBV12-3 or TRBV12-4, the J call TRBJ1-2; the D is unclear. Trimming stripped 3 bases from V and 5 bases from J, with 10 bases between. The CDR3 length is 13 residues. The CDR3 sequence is CASSFKDGYGYTF. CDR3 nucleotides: TGTGCCAGCAGTTTTAAAGATGGGTATGGCTACACCTTC.

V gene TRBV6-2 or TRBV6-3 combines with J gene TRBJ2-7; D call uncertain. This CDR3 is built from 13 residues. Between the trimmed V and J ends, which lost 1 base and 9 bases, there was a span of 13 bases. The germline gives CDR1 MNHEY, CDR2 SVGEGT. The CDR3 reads CASSYYGQSGQYF. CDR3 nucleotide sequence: TGTGCCAGCAGTTACTATGGCCAATCCGGGCAGTACTTC.

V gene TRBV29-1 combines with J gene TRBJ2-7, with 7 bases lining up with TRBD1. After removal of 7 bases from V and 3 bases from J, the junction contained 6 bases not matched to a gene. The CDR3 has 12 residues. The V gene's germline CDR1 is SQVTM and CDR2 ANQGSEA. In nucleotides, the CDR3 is TGCAGCGCCAGGGACAGCCACTACGAGCAGTACTTC. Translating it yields CSARDSHYEQYF.

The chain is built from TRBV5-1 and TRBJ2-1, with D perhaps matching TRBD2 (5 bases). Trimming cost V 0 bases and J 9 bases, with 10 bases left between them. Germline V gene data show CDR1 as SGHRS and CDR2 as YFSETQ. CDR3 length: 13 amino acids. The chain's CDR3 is CASSLVAGGEQFF. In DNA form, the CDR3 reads TGCGCCAGCAGCTTGGTGGCGGGTGGTGAGCAGTTCTTC.

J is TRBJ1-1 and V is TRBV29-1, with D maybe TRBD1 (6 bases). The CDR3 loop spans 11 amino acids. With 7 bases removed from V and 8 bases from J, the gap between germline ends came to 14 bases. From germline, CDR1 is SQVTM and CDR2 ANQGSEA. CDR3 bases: TGCAGCGGCCGGACAGCCTACGAAGCTTTCTTT. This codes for CSGRTAYEAFF.

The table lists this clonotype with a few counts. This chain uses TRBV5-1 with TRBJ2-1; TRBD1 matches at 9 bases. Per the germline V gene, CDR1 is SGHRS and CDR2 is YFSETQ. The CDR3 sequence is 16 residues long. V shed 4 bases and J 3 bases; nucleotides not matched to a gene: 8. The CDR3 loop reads CASSVSQGAFYNEQFF. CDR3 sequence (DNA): TGCGCCAGCAGCGTCTCACAGGGGGCATTCTACAATGAGCAGTTCTTC.

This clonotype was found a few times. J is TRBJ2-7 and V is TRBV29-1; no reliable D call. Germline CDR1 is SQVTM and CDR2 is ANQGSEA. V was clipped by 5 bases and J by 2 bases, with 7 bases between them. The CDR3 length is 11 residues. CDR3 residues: CSVYRAYEQYF. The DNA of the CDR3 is TGCAGCGTTTACAGAGCCTACGAGCAGTACTTC.

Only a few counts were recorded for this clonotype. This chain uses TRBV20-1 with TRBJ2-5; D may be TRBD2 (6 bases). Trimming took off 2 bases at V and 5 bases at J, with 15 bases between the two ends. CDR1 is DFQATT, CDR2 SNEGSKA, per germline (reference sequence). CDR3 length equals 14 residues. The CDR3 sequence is CSARRLDQRETQYF. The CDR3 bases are TGCAGTGCTAGACGACTAGACCAGAGGGAGACCCAGTACTTC.

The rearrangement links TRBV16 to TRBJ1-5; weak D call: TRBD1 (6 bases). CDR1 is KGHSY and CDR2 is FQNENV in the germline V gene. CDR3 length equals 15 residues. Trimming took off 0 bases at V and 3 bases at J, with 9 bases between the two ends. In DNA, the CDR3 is TGTGCCAGCAGCCAATCGGGGGGCCTCAATCAGCCCCAGCATTTT. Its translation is CASSQSGGLNQPQHF.

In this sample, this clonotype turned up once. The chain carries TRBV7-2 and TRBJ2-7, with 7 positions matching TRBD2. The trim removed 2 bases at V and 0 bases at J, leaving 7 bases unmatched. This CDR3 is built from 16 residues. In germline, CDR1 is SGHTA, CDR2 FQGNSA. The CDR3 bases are TGTGCCAGCAGCTTAAGGGCTAGCGGAGCCTCCTACGAGCAGTACTTC. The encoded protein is CASSLRASGASYEQYF. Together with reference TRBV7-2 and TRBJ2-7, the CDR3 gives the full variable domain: GAGVSQSPSNKVTEKGKDVELRCDPISGHTALYWYRQSLGQGLEFLIYFQGNSAPDKSGLPSDRFSAERTGGSVSTLTIQRTQQEDSAVYLCASSLRASGASYEQYFGPGTRLTVT.

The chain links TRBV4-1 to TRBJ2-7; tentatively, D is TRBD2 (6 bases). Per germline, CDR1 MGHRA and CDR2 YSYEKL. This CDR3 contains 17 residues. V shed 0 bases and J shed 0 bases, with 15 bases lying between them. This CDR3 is CASSQDWRDHSSYEQYF. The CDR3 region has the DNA TGCGCCAGCAGCCAAGATTGGAGGGATCACAGCTCCTACGAGCAGTACTTC.

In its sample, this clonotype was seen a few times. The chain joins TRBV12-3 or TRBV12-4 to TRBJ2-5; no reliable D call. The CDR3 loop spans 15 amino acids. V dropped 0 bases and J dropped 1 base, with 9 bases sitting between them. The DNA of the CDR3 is TGTGCCAGCAGTTTAGCGGAAGGGCTCCAAGAGACCCAGTACTTC. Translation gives CASSLAEGLQETQYF.

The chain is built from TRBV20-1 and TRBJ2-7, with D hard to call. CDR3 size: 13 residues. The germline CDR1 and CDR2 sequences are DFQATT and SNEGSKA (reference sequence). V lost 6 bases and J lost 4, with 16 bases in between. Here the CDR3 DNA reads TGCAGTGCCGCGGCTAGAGAACCTTACGAGCAGTACTTC. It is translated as CSAAAREPYEQYF.

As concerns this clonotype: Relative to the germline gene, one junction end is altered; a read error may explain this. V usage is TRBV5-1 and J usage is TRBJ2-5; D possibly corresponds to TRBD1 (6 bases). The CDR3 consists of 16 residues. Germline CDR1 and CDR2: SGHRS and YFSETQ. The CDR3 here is CASSLGIGQTQGTQYF. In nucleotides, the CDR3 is TGCGCCAGCAGCTTGGGTATCGGACAGACACAAGGGACCCAGTACTTC.

The CDR3 DNA sequence: TGTGCCAGCAGATACCGACAGGGCGAGGGAAACATTCAGTACTTC. This encodes CASRYRQGEGNIQYF. The chain has TRBV12-3 or TRBV12-4 and TRBJ2-4; 7 nucleotides match TRBD1. CDR3 length: 15 amino acids. The J segment lost 6 bases and the V segment lost 6 bases, leaving 11 bases of the junction unmatched.

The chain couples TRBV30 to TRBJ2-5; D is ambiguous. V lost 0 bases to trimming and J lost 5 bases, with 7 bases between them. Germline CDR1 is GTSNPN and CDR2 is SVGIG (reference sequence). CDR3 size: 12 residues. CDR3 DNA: TGTGCCTGGAGTGTTACCTGGGAGACCCAGTACTTC. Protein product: CAWSVTWETQYF.

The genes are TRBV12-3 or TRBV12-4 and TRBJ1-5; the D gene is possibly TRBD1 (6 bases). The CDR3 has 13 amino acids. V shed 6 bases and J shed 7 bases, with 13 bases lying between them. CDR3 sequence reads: CASRLQGEQPQHF. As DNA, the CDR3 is TGTGCCAGCAGGCTACAGGGAGAACAGCCCCAGCATTTT.

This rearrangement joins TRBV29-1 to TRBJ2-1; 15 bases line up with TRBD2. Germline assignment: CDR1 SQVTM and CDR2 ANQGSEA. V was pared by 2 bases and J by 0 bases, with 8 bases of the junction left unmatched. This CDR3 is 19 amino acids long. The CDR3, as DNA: TGCAGCGTTGAATTGGGACTAGCGGGAGGCAGAATCTCCTACAATGAGCAGTTCTTC. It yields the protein CSVELGLAGGRISYNEQFF.

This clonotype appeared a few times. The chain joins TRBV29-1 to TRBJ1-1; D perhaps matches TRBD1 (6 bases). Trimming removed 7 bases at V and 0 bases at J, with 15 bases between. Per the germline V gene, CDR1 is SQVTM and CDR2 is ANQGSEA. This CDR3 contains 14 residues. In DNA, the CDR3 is TGCAGCGCCAAGAGGACAGTCATGAACACTGAAGCTTTCTTT. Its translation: CSAKRTVMNTEAFF.

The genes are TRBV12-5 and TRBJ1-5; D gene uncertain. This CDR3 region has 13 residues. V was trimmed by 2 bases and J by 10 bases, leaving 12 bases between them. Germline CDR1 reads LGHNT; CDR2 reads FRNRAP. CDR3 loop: CASGLLGISPQHF. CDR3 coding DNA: TGTGCTAGTGGTTTGTTGGGAATCAGCCCCCAGCATTTT.

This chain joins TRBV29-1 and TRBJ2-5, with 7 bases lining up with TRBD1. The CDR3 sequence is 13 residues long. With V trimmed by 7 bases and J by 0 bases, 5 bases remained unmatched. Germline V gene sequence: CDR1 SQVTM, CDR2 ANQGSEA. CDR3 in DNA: TGCAGCGCCGACAGGGAGAACCAAGAGACCCAGTACTTC. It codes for CSADRENQETQYF.

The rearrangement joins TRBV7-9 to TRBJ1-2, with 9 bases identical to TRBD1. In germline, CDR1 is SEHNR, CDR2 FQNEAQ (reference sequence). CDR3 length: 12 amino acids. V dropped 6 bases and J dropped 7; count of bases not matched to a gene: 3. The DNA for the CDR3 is TGTGCCAGCAGAGAGGACAGGGGTGGCTACACCTTC. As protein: CASREDRGGYTF.

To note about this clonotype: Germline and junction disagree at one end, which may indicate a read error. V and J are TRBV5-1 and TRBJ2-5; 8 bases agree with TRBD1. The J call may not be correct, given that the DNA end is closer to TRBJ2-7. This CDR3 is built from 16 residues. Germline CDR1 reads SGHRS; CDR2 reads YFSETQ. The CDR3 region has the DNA TGCGCCAACAGCTTGGATGTGACAGGGGTTCGCTACGAGCAGTACTTC. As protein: CANSLDVTGVRYEQYF.

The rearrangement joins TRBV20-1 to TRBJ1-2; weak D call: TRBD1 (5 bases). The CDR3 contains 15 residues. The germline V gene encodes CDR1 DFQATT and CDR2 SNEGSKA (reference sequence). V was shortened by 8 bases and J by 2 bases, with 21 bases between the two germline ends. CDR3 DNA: TGCAGTACCCTCCGGCGGGACGGAGAGAACTATGGCTACACCTTC. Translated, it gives CSTLRRDGENYGYTF.

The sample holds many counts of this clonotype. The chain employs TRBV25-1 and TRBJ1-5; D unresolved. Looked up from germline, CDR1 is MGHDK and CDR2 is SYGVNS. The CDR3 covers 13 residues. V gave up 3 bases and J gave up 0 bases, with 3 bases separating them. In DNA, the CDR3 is TGTGCCAGCAGTGAGGGTAGCAATCAGCCCCAGCATTTT. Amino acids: CASSEGSNQPQHF.

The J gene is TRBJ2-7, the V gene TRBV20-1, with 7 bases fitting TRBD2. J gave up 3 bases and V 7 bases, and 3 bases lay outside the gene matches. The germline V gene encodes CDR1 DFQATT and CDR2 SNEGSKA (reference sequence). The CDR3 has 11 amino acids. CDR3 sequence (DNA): TGCAGTGTCCTAGCGGTCTACGAGCAGTACTTC. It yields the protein CSVLAVYEQYF.

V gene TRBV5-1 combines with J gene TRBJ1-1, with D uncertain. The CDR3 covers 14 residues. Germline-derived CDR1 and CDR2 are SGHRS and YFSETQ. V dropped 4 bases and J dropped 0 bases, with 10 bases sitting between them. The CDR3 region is CASSEDTVNTEAFF. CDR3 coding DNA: TGCGCCAGCAGCGAGGATACAGTGAACACTGAAGCTTTCTTT.